The rows below give T cell receptor beta chains drawn from one sample of a study of T cells in Graves' hyperthyroidism and ophthalmopathy. TCRdb independently ran MiXCR on the multiplex PCR reads; one entry per CDR3 protein. The sample yields over 700,000 distinct CDR3 sequences, about 19% seen once. Sequencing was done on a sample of blood. Receptor source: a woman aged 50 to 60 with Graves' hyperthyroidism that later progressed to Graves' ophthalmopathy. CDR3s include the opening cysteine and the closing phenylalanine or tryptophan. Each record gives: J gene, V gene, clone size, D gene, CDR3 protein, CDR3 DNA. D genes are given only for firm matches. Only part of the rows carry a size: once, few, many, or a class if the clone is expanded.

TRBJ1-2 TRBV27 many TRBD1 CASSGTGPGYTF TGTGCCAGCAGTGGGACAGGGCCTGGCTACACCTTC
TRBJ1-3 TRBV4-1 - - CASSQVSGAGNTIYF TGCGCCAGCAGCCAAGTTTCCGGGGCCGGAAACACCATATATTTT
TRBJ1-1 TRBV10-3 - TRBD1 CAISERPLTGLGNTEAFF TGTGCCATCAGTGAGCGACCTTTGACAGGGCTGGGGAACACTGAAGCTTTCTTT
TRBJ2-1 TRBV7-7 few TRBD2 CASSLGTSAHEQFF TGTGCTAGCAGCTTAGGGACTAGCGCCCATGAGCAGTTCTTC
TRBJ2-1 TRBV7-2 many TRBD2 CASSPKTSGAYNEQFF TGTGCCAGCAGCCCGAAGACTAGCGGGGCCTACAATGAGCAGTTCTTC
TRBJ1-2 TRBV6-1 few - CASSPRAGSHNYGYTF TGTGCCAGCAGCCCGAGGGCAGGGTCACATAACTATGGCTACACCTTC
TRBJ1-1 TRBV12-3/TRBV12-4 many TRBD1 CATDRRGGGAGNTEAFF TGTGCCACCGACCGACGTGGAGGGGGCGCAGGGAACACTGAAGCTTTCTTT
TRBJ1-1 TRBV18 - - CASSPLKGGNTEAFF TGTGCCAGCTCACCACTTAAGGGGGGGAACACTGAAGCTTTCTTT
TRBJ1-1 TRBV7-9 many TRBD1 CASSGQGWKNTEAFF TGTGCCAGCAGCGGACAGGGGTGGAAGAACACTGAAGCTTTCTTT
TRBJ1-2 TRBV2 many - CASRQDTNYGYTF TGTGCCAGCAGACAAGACACTAACTATGGCTACACCTTC
TRBJ1-1 TRBV10-2 few - CASRPGPQRLNTEAFF TGCGCCAGCAGGCCGGGACCGCAGAGGTTGAACACTGAAGCTTTCTTT
TRBJ2-2 TRBV7-9 many - CASSLEWVESNTGELFF TGTGCCAGCAGCTTAGAGTGGGTCGAATCAAACACCGGGGAGCTGTTTTTT
TRBJ1-2 TRBV29-1 - - CSVVENYGYTF TGCAGCGTTGTAGAGAACTATGGCTACACCTTC
TRBJ2-7 TRBV5-1 - - CASSLITRGSYEQYF TGCGCCAGCAGCTTGATAACAAGAGGATCCTACGAGCAGTACTTC
TRBJ2-5 TRBV3-1 many TRBD1 CASSQGDRDETQYF TGTGCCAGCAGCCAAGGGGACAGGGACGAGACCCAGTACTTC
TRBJ1-5 TRBV12-3/TRBV12-4 - - CASSKSGTWTQPQHF TGTGCCAGCAGTAAATCCGGGACATGGACCCAGCCCCAGCATTTT
TRBJ2-7 TRBV6-6 - - CASSYSVSGNSYEQYF TGTGCCAGCAGTTACTCGGTTAGCGGCAATTCCTACGAGCAGTACTTC
TRBJ2-1 TRBV7-9 many TRBD1 CASSPETGGGNEQFF TGTGCCAGCAGCCCCGAGACAGGGGGAGGCAATGAGCAGTTCTTC
TRBJ2-2 TRBV7-9 few TRBD2 CASSLPSPSGGHSTGELFF TGTGCCAGCAGCTTACCTTCTCCGAGCGGGGGGCACTCAACCGGGGAGCTGTTTTTT
TRBJ1-1 TRBV3-1 - - CASSQVRGWWAFF TGTGCCAGCAGCCAAGTCCGGGGGTGGTGGGCTTTCTTT